Below, 24 T cell receptor beta chains from the same sample are listed, as sequenced in a study of blood T cells in healthy people across ages (dated by TCRdb to the mid-2010s). The library was produced with 5' RACE. TCRdb records Illumina HiSeq 2500 as the sequencer. The second PCR ran for about 6 to 12 cycles and used a J-beta primer mix along with a sample-barcoded 5' primer. Clones were called with MiXCR by TCRdb after fastp trimmed the public reads at Q25, and only in-frame beta chains were retained. For every CDR3 protein sequence, its rows merge into one entry that carries the most common genes and DNA. The sample data list 1.5 million to 2 million distinct CDR3 sequences, and just under 50% of these were observed just once. Together, the top ten hold over 2% of the sample. Sequenced input: blood. The receptors were gathered from a woman between 35 and 50 years old in good health.

The table lists this clonotype with a few counts. The J gene is TRBJ2-5, the V gene TRBV5-1; D may correspond to TRBD1 or TRBD2 (6 bases each). CDR1 and CDR2 from the germline V gene are SGHRS and YFSETQ. The CDR3 contains 15 residues. Trimming stripped 2 bases from V and 1 base from J, with 12 bases between. The chain's CDR3 is CASSFKGGTQETQYF. CDR3 DNA: TGCGCCAGCAGCTTCAAGGGGGGAACCCAAGAGACCCAGTACTTC.

This clonotype was picked up a small number of times. V usage is TRBV12-3 or TRBV12-4 and J usage is TRBJ2-1, with D tentatively TRBD2 (6 bases). V was cut by 2 bases and J by 1 base, with 12 bases left in between. The CDR3 has 16 amino acids. CDR3 nucleotides: TGTGCCAGCAGTTTAATCGCGGGGTCTTCCTACAATGAGCAGTTCTTC. It is translated as CASSLIAGSSYNEQFF.

The V call is TRBV12-3 or TRBV12-4, the J call TRBJ1-4, with a possible D match to TRBD1 (5 bases). The CDR3 sequence is 14 residues long. The germline V and J ends were trimmed by 2 bases and 5 bases, with 9 bases remaining between them. CDR3 sequence: CASSLIGANEKLFF. DNA for the CDR3: TGTGCCAGCAGTTTAATAGGGGCGAATGAAAAACTGTTTTTT.

The V and J genes are TRBV12-3 or TRBV12-4 and TRBJ2-1; D uncertain. V dropped 1 base and J dropped 2 bases, with 12 bases sitting between them. The CDR3 runs to 16 residues. The CDR3 bases are TGTGCCAGCAGTTTAGTTTTAGTAATCCCCTACAATGAGCAGTTCTTC. It is translated as CASSLVLVIPYNEQFF.

The chain combines TRBV5-5 with TRBJ2-7, with D maybe TRBD2 (8 bases). The CDR3 covers 14 residues. The germline CDR1 and CDR2 sequences are SGHKS and YYEKEE (reference sequence). The ends were cut back, 5 bases at V and 4 bases at J, with 16 bases in the middle. The CDR3 here is CASSSGRGPYEQYF. CDR3 DNA sequence: TGTGCCAGCAGTTCCGGGAGGGGGCCGTACGAGCAGTACTTC.

The CDR3 is CSARAIGGASVRNTEAFF. In DNA form, the CDR3 reads TGCAGTGCTAGAGCAATCGGGGGGGCGAGTGTTCGGAACACTGAAGCTTTCTTT. This chain connects TRBV20-1 to TRBJ1-1; D perhaps matches TRBD1 (6 bases). Trimming cost V 1 base and J 1 base, with 22 bases left between them. CDR1 is DFQATT and CDR2 is SNEGSKA in the germline V gene (reference sequence). This CDR3 region has 18 residues.

The chain uses TRBV5-6 and TRBJ1-2; 7 bases agree with TRBD1. From germline, CDR1 is SGHDT and CDR2 YYEEEE. The CDR3 has 13 residues. V shed 3 bases and J 6 bases; nucleotides not matched to a gene: 5. The CDR3 protein is CASSYDREDGYTF. In DNA form, the CDR3 reads TGTGCCAGCAGCTACGACAGGGAGGATGGCTACACCTTC.

The V and J genes are TRBV7-9 and TRBJ1-4, with unresolved D. This CDR3 spans 14 amino acids. Germline values: CDR1 SEHNR, CDR2 FQNEAQ (reference sequence). Deletions cut 2 bases from V and 8 bases from J, with 12 bases between. CDR3 DNA: TGTGCCAGCAGCTTACACTCTACCGGAGAAAAACTGTTTTTT. It translates to CASSLHSTGEKLFF.

The rearrangement links TRBV28 to TRBJ1-5; a possible D gene is TRBD1 (6 bases). In germline, CDR1 is MDHEN, CDR2 SYDVKM. V lost 3 bases, J lost 6 bases, and 18 bases lay in between. CDR3 size: 16 residues. CDR3 nucleotides: TGTGCCAGCAGTTTCAGAGGCAGGGGAGATAGTCAGCCCCAGCATTTT. It specifies CASSFRGRGDSQPQHF.

This CDR3 is CASSRGQAYEQFF. CDR3 nucleotide sequence: TGTGCCAGCAGTCGGGGACAGGCCTACGAGCAGTTCTTC. The chain links TRBV2 to TRBJ2-1; 8 bases are shared with TRBD1. V lost 5 bases, J lost 10 bases, and 7 bases stayed unmatched. The germline gives CDR1 SNHLY, CDR2 FYNNEI. This CDR3 spans 13 amino acids. The full variable domain, completed using reference TRBV2 and TRBJ2-1, is EPEVTQTPSHQVTQMGQEVILRCVPISNHLYFYWYRQILGQKVEFLVSFYNNEISEKSEIFDDQFSVERPDGSNFTLKIRSTKLEDSAMYFCASSRGQAYEQFFGPGTRLTVL.

The V and J genes are TRBV18 and TRBJ1-2, with D uncertain. This CDR3 is 13 amino acids long. V was shortened by 3 bases and J by 7 bases, with 12 bases between the two germline ends. Germline CDR1 and CDR2: KGHSH and LQKENI. CDR3 region: CASSPKRLGGYTF. The DNA of the CDR3 is TGTGCCAGCTCACCGAAGCGGCTGGGTGGCTACACCTTC.

This rearrangement joins TRBV13 to TRBJ2-1, with D tentatively TRBD2 (5 bases). The end of the DNA aligns better with TRBJ2-7, so the J call may be wrong. Germline V gene data show CDR1 as PRHDT and CDR2 as FYEKMQ (reference sequence). There are 12 residues in the CDR3. As DNA, the CDR3 is TGTGCCAGCAGCCACGACTACAATGAGCAGTACTTC. This gives the protein CASSHDYNEQYF.

The chain links TRBV6-6 to TRBJ1-5; D unresolved. Germline assignment: CDR1 MNHNY and CDR2 SVGAGI (reference sequence). This CDR3 spans 13 amino acids. V gave up 7 bases and J gave up 0 bases, with 7 bases separating them. The CDR3 coding sequence is TGTGCCAGCACCTATTATAGCAATCAGCCCCAGCATTTT. Protein product: CASTYYSNQPQHF.

This clonotype was recorded a few times. The chain employs TRBV27 and TRBJ2-5; D is uncertain. CDR1 MNHEY and CDR2 SMNVEV come from the germline V gene (reference sequence). The germline V and J ends were trimmed by 3 bases and 1 base, with 12 bases remaining between them. The CDR3 has 15 residues. For the CDR3, the DNA is TGTGCCAGCAGTTTTTCGTGGTCAGCCCAAGAGACCCAGTACTTC. This gives the protein CASSFSWSAQETQYF.

This chain uses TRBV20-1 with TRBJ2-4; 10 nucleotides agree with TRBD2. Germline trimming cut 3 bases from V and 11 bases from J; bases unmatched to any gene: 7. The CDR3 is made up of 13 amino acids. The germline CDR1 and CDR2 sequences are DFQATT and SNEGSKA (reference sequence). The DNA for the CDR3 is TGCAGTGCTAGTTTTTCTAGCGGGAGTTTTCAGTACTTC. Translation: CSASFSSGSFQYF.

V is TRBV7-9 and J is TRBJ2-1; perhaps D is TRBD1 or TRBD2 (5 bases each). V was pared by 4 bases and J by 2 bases, with 15 bases between. The CDR3 consists of 16 residues. The germline V gene encodes CDR1 SEHNR and CDR2 FQNEAQ (reference sequence). CDR3 nucleotide sequence: TGTGCCAGCAGCTCCGGGGACGCCCGAACCTACAATGAGCAGTTCTTC. This codes for CASSSGDARTYNEQFF.

This clonotype was detected only once. The CDR3 bases are TGCGCCAGCAGCCAAGATCGAGGGAGGGCTGTTAGAGAGCTGTTTTTT. Translation gives CASSQDRGRAVRELFF. The chain employs TRBV4-3 and TRBJ2-2; 7 nucleotides line up with TRBD2. CDR1 LGHNA and CDR2 YSLEER come from the germline V gene. J was trimmed by 11 bases and V by 0 bases; bases with no gene match: 12. The CDR3 is 16 amino acids.

This rearrangement joins TRBV4-3 to TRBJ2-5, with TRBD1 matching 8 bases. The J segment lost 6 bases and the V segment lost 0 bases, leaving 6 bases of the junction unmatched. CDR3 size: 15 residues. CDR1 is LGHNA, CDR2 YSLEER, per germline. CDR3: CASSQDWTGRQTQYF. In DNA, the CDR3 is TGCGCCAGCAGCCAAGATTGGACAGGGAGACAGACCCAGTACTTC.

The chain is built from TRBV7-9 and TRBJ2-5; the match to TRBD1 covers 8 bases. This CDR3 comprises 16 residues. V was clipped by 5 bases and J by 2 bases; unmatched bases: 10. CDR1 is SEHNR, CDR2 FQNEAQ, per germline (reference sequence). For the CDR3, the DNA is TGTGCCAGCAGCAGAAACACAGGGGGTTTACAAGAGACCCAGTACTTC. Translated: CASSRNTGGLQETQYF.

The V and J genes are TRBV20-1 and TRBJ2-7; 9 nucleotides agree with TRBD1. The CDR3 is made up of 15 amino acids. The V gene's germline CDR1 is DFQATT and CDR2 SNEGSKA (reference sequence). With V trimmed by 0 bases and J by 1 base, 4 bases remained unmatched. DNA of the CDR3: TGCAGTGCTAGAGATCCGGGACAGGGATCCTACGAGCAGTACTTC. It translates to CSARDPGQGSYEQYF.

This clonotype was observed a handful of times. The V and J genes are TRBV20-1 and TRBJ2-6, with D unresolved. The CDR3 loop spans 18 amino acids. Germline-derived CDR1 and CDR2 are DFQATT and SNEGSKA (reference sequence). V shed 0 bases and J shed 0 bases, with 15 bases lying between them. In DNA form, the CDR3 reads TGCAGTGCTAGAGATCCCCCCGGCGCCGGCTCTGGGGCCAACGTCCTGACTTTC. Its translation is CSARDPPGAGSGANVLTF.

The table lists this clonotype with a few counts. CDR3 nucleotide sequence: TGCAGCGTTGTTGGACTAGCGGGGGAGCAGTACTTC. It yields the protein CSVVGLAGEQYF. The V call is TRBV29-1, the J call TRBJ2-7, with 12 positions matching TRBD2. This CDR3 has 12 amino acids. CDR1 SQVTM and CDR2 ANQGSEA come from the germline V gene. The V gene end was trimmed by 4 bases and the J gene end by 7 bases; junction bases not matched to a gene: 2.

This clonotype was picked up one time. Given a much more abundant clone one base away, this may be a read error. The chain couples TRBV6-6 to TRBJ2-3; D is undetermined. The CDR3 sequence is 11 residues long. The germline V gene encodes CDR1 MNHNY and CDR2 SVGAGI (reference sequence). V lost 7 bases, J lost 5 bases, and 7 bases lay in between. In DNA, the CDR3 is TGTGCCAGCAAGTTGGGAGATACGCAGTATTTT. This encodes CASKLGDTQYF.

Here the CDR3 DNA reads TGTGCCAGTAGTATCTCGTCGGTATCCTACGAGCAGTACTTC. Its protein is CASSISSVSYEQYF. This chain uses TRBV19 with TRBJ2-7; no definite D call. The CDR3 covers 14 residues. Germline V gives CDR1 LNHDA, CDR2 SQIVND (reference sequence). V was pared by 3 bases and J by 1 base, with 10 bases between.